These 5 T cell receptor beta chains originate from one sample sequenced in a study of blood T cell repertoires in COVID-19. TCRdb's table, derived via immunoSEQ multiplex PCR, lists solely in-frame clones and lacks some. The sample has 240,000 or so clones, roughly 80% seen once. Sequencing was performed on peripheral blood. These receptors were taken from a woman under 30 with acute or convalescent COVID-19.

The chain recombines TRBV28 with TRBJ2-7; D might be TRBD1 (6 bases). Germline V lookup: CDR1 MDHEN, CDR2 SYDVKM. Trimming removed 4 bases at V and 3 bases at J, with 10 bases between. The CDR3 consists of 13 residues. In DNA, the CDR3 is TGTGCCAGCAGTTCGACAGGTTTCTACGAGCAGTACTTC. It translates to CASSSTGFYEQYF.

As concerns this clone: This sequence may be a read error, since a much larger clone differs from it by one base. The V and J genes are TRBV5-6 and TRBJ1-2, with 7 bases that match TRBD1. CDR1 is SGHDT, CDR2 YYEEEE, per germline. The CDR3 runs to 13 residues. The J segment lost 2 bases and the V segment lost 4 bases, leaving 2 bases of the junction unmatched. The CDR3 DNA follows: TGTGCCAGCAGCCCGGGACAGAACTATGGCTACACCTTC. Protein sequence: CASSPGQNYGYTF.

V gene TRBV4-2 combines with J gene TRBJ1-5; TRBD1 aligns across 9 bases. Looked up from germline, CDR1 is LGHNA and CDR2 is YNFKEQ. This CDR3 is 15 amino acids long. The V gene end was trimmed by 3 bases and the J gene end by 5 bases; junction bases not matched to a gene: 5. The CDR3 DNA sequence: TGTGCCAGCAGCCAGCCCGGGACAGGGTATCAGCCCCAGCATTTT. This gives the protein CASSQPGTGYQPQHF.

This chain connects TRBV24-1 to TRBJ1-2; 8 nucleotides align to TRBD1. V was pared by 3 bases and J by 5 bases, with 4 bases of the junction left unmatched. Germline V gives CDR1 KGHDR, CDR2 SFDVKD. The CDR3 runs 14 residues. Here the CDR3 reads CATSDPQGVYGYTF. CDR3 coding DNA: TGTGCCACCAGTGATCCACAGGGGGTTTATGGCTACACCTTC.

The chain is built from TRBV28 and TRBJ2-5; no definite D call. The germline CDR1 and CDR2 sequences are MDHEN and SYDVKM. This CDR3 region has 13 residues. Between the trimmed V and J ends, which lost 7 bases and 3 bases, there was a span of 12 bases. Here the CDR3 DNA reads TGTGCCAGCACGGAGAATCGGAAAGAGACCCAGTACTTC. Amino acid sequence: CASTENRKETQYF.